Below, 26 T cell receptor beta chains from the same sample are listed, as sequenced in a study of early T cells in non-severe SARS-CoV-2 infection (dated by TCRdb to about 2021). Library preparation used 5' RACE. Sequencing instrument: NextSeq 500. TCRdb reran the public reads through fastp at Q25 and MiXCR, keeping productive beta chains. Rows merge per CDR3 protein into single entries with the most common DNA and genes. Here the sample has about 89,000 distinct CDR3 sequences; 15% to 20% occur a single time. The top ten constitute 5.1% of the sample. Material: whole blood, obtained at baseline. The receptor source for this set is an adult who was a healthcare worker with PCR-confirmed SARS-CoV-2 infection or an uninfected control (not recorded which).

This sequence joins TRBV9 and TRBJ2-1, with D perhaps assigned TRBD1 or TRBD2 (5 bases each). Between the trimmed V and J ends, which lost 4 bases and 6 bases, there was a span of 11 bases. The germline gives CDR1 SGDLS, CDR2 YYNGEE. The CDR3 extends over 13 amino acids. CDR3 DNA: TGTGCCAGCAGCATTACTGGGGGCAATGAGCAGTTCTTC. As protein: CASSITGGNEQFF.

This clonotype was counted only a few times. The rearrangement uses TRBV28 and TRBJ2-7; 9 nucleotides agree with TRBD1. The CDR3 is 14 amino acids. Unmatched junction bases numbered 4, after V lost 4 bases and J lost 3 bases. Germline assignment: CDR1 MDHEN and CDR2 SYDVKM. This CDR3 is CASSSGTGIYEQYF. CDR3 in DNA: TGTGCCAGCAGTTCGGGGACAGGGATCTACGAGCAGTACTTC.

The V call is TRBV3-1, the J call TRBJ2-1, with TRBD2 identical over 10 bases. J lost 6 bases, V lost 0 bases, and 8 bases had no gene match. The length of the CDR3 is 17 residues. Germline assignment: CDR1 LGHDT and CDR2 YNNKEL (reference sequence). For the CDR3, the DNA is TGTGCCAGCAGCCAAGACCGAAGCGGACTAGCGGTCAATGAGCAGTTCTTC. It is translated as CASSQDRSGLAVNEQFF.

This clonotype was observed at least ten times. The rearrangement links TRBV29-1 to TRBJ1-1, with D unresolved. Germline CDR1 SQVTM, CDR2 ANQGSEA. V was clipped by 4 bases and J by 4 bases, with 10 bases between them. There are 12 residues in the CDR3. CDR3 nucleotides: TGCAGCGTTGTACCAGTTACCACTGAAGCTTTCTTT. Its translation is CSVVPVTTEAFF.

The rearrangement links TRBV11-2 to TRBJ2-7, with 9 bases lining up with TRBD2. This CDR3 has 14 residues. Per germline, CDR1 SGHAT and CDR2 FQNNGV. The V segment lost 3 bases and the J segment 2 bases; nucleotides outside the gene matches: 2. This CDR3 reads CASSLTSGPYEQYF. The CDR3 nucleotides read TGTGCCAGCAGCTTGACTAGCGGCCCCTACGAGCAGTACTTC.

The chain couples TRBV6-5 to TRBJ2-3; weak D call: TRBD2 (6 bases). This CDR3 spans 15 amino acids. Germline V gene sequence: CDR1 MNHEY, CDR2 SVGAGI. V lost 3 bases and J 0 bases, leaving 10 bases between the germline ends. Written as DNA, the CDR3 is TGTGCCAGCAGTTATGGGGCGGGGAGCACAGATACGCAGTATTTT. The encoded protein is CASSYGAGSTDTQYF.

J is TRBJ1-2 and V is TRBV3-1; 7 bases fit TRBD1. The V and J ends lost 8 bases and 4 bases, in that order; junction bases with no gene match: 7. Per germline, CDR1 LGHDT and CDR2 YNNKEL (reference sequence). CDR3 length: 13 residues. This CDR3 is CASSGGQTYGYTF. The CDR3 region has the DNA TGTGCCAGCTCGGGGGGACAGACCTATGGCTACACCTTC.

This clonotype was counted ten times or more. The chain is built from TRBV6-6 and TRBJ1-5; D is unresolved. The V gene's germline CDR1 is MNHNY and CDR2 SVGAGI (reference sequence). The V and J ends lost 7 bases and 3 bases respectively, with 10 bases between them. The CDR3 has 13 amino acids. The CDR3 sequence: CASISGFNQPQHF. CDR3 bases: TGTGCCAGCATTAGCGGGTTCAATCAGCCCCAGCATTTT.

This clonotype has just one count. The chain uses TRBV20-1 and TRBJ2-6; 7 bases line up with TRBD1. CDR1 DFQATT and CDR2 SNEGSKA come from the germline V gene (reference sequence). V dropped 5 bases and J dropped 2; count of bases not matched to a gene: 6. The CDR3 covers 15 residues. Here the CDR3 DNA reads TGCAGTGCTCTTGTACAGGGGCCTGGGGCCAACGTCCTGACTTTC. It is translated as CSALVQGPGANVLTF.

This clonotype showed up just a few times. The V call is TRBV7-8, the J call TRBJ1-3; D is unresolved. Trimming took off 0 bases at V and 6 bases at J, with 15 bases between the two ends. The V gene's germline CDR1 is SGHVS and CDR2 FQNEAQ. The CDR3 is made up of 16 amino acids. The DNA for the CDR3 is TGTGCCAGCAGCTTAGCGCGGACTTTCGCTGAAAACACCATATATTTT. Encoded protein: CASSLARTFAENTIYF.

The chain links TRBV20-1 to TRBJ1-1, with no clear D. The V gene's germline CDR1 is DFQATT and CDR2 SNEGSKA (reference sequence). This CDR3 comprises 14 residues. The V and J ends lost 4 bases and 1 base respectively, with 13 bases between them. The CDR3 sequence: CSAINPASNTEAFF. CDR3 coding DNA: TGCAGTGCTATAAATCCCGCCTCGAACACTGAAGCTTTCTTT.

The J gene is TRBJ1-2, the V gene TRBV2; a possible D gene is TRBD1 (6 bases). In germline, CDR1 is SNHLY, CDR2 FYNNEI. The CDR3 has 15 amino acids. V dropped 6 bases and J dropped 4 bases, with 18 bases sitting between them. The CDR3 sequence is CASREQGADFYGYTF. The CDR3 DNA reads TGTGCCAGCAGAGAACAGGGCGCGGACTTCTATGGCTACACCTTC.

This clonotype was recorded many times. This rearrangement joins TRBV28 to TRBJ1-4; possibly TRBD1 for D (5 bases). This CDR3 is built from 15 residues. V was trimmed by 4 bases and J by 8 bases, leaving 17 bases between them. Per germline, CDR1 MDHEN and CDR2 SYDVKM. The CDR3 region has the DNA TGTGCCAGCAGTTCCACCGGGACTCGGGGAGAAAAACTGTTTTTT. It translates to CASSSTGTRGEKLFF.

In its sample, this clonotype was seen a few times. This chain links TRBV20-1 with TRBJ1-5; D is unclear. Trimming took off 3 bases at V and 5 bases at J, with 11 bases between the two ends. The CDR3 sequence is 13 residues long. Germline V CDR1 and CDR2: DFQATT, SNEGSKA (reference sequence). The CDR3 DNA is TGCAGTGCTAGCGGCCAGATAGATCAGCCCCAGCATTTT. As protein: CSASGQIDQPQHF.

This clonotype was observed at least ten times. This chain links TRBV28 with TRBJ2-5; D is possibly TRBD1 or TRBD2 (5 bases each). Gene TRBJ2-3 matches the end of the DNA better, so the J call may be wrong. The CDR3 loop spans 11 amino acids. The germline V gene has CDR1 MDHEN and CDR2 SYDVKM. This chain's CDR3 is CASSLRGAQYF. CDR3 bases: TGTGCCAGCAGTCTTAGGGGAGCGCAGTATTTT.

In its sample, this clonotype was seen a few times. The chain is built from TRBV4-1 and TRBJ1-1, with D hard to call. V was trimmed by 0 bases and J by 8 bases, leaving 13 bases between them. The CDR3 has 14 amino acids. Germline V gene lookup returns CDR1 MGHRA and CDR2 YSYEKL. CDR3 nucleotides: TGCGCCAGCAGCCAAGAAGGGAGCGAGTCGGAAGCTTTCTTT. Encoded protein: CASSQEGSESEAFF.

CDR3 nucleotide sequence: TGTGCCAGCAGCTTCCTGCAGGGGGCCTCGGATACGCAGTATTTT. Its translation is CASSFLQGASDTQYF. The chain couples TRBV7-9 to TRBJ2-3; 8 bases fit TRBD1. Germline V lookup: CDR1 SEHNR, CDR2 FQNEAQ (reference sequence). The CDR3 spans 15 residues. The J segment lost 6 bases and the V segment lost 3 bases, leaving 8 bases of the junction unmatched. The full variable domain, with the rest looked up from reference TRBV7-9 and TRBJ2-3, is DTGVSQNPRHKITKRGQNVTFRCDPISEHNRLYWYRQTLGQGPEFLTYFQNEAQLEKSRLLSDRFSAERPKGSFSTLEIQRTEQGDSAMYLCASSFLQGASDTQYFGPGTRLTVL.

The table lists this clonotype with a few counts. This chain uses TRBV30 with TRBJ1-2; TRBD1 agrees at 7 bases. Per the germline V gene, CDR1 is GTSNPN and CDR2 is SVGIG (reference sequence). J gave up 5 bases and V 4 bases, and 13 bases lay outside the gene matches. There are 15 residues in the CDR3. In DNA form, the CDR3 reads TGTGCCTGGACCGCTCTGAAAGGACAGGCGTATGGCTACACCTTC. Translating gives CAWTALKGQAYGYTF.

The rearrangement uses TRBV19 and TRBJ2-3; D possibly uses TRBD1 or TRBD2 (5 bases each). Trimming removed 6 bases at V and 0 bases at J, with 13 bases between. The CDR3 extends over 15 amino acids. The germline gives CDR1 LNHDA, CDR2 SQIVND (reference sequence). This CDR3 reads CASRPRDGSTDTQYF. CDR3 in DNA: TGTGCCAGTAGACCCCGGGACGGCAGCACAGATACGCAGTATTTT.

This clonotype was observed a few times. The chain links TRBV20-1 to TRBJ2-1; 10 bases agree with TRBD2. This CDR3 is built from 17 residues. J was trimmed by 12 bases and V by 5 bases; bases with no gene match: 22. CDR1 and CDR2 (germline): DFQATT, SNEGSKA (reference sequence). The CDR3 spells CSAATEAPGLARVWQFF. DNA for the CDR3: TGCAGTGCTGCAACGGAAGCTCCGGGACTAGCGAGAGTGTGGCAGTTCTTC.

The table lists this clonotype with a few counts. The chain couples TRBV9 to TRBJ1-6, with 9 bases matching TRBD1. This CDR3 has 15 residues. J was trimmed by 7 bases and V by 3 bases; bases with no gene match: 5. From germline, CDR1 is SGDLS and CDR2 YYNGEE. The chain's CDR3 is CASSGTGTGNSPLHF. The CDR3 DNA is TGTGCCAGCAGCGGGACCGGGACAGGGAATTCACCCCTCCACTTT.

The chain links TRBV3-1 to TRBJ1-2; D is perhaps TRBD1 (5 bases). The V and J ends lost 0 bases and 8 bases respectively, with 13 bases between them. The CDR3 sequence is 14 residues long. From germline, CDR1 is LGHDT and CDR2 YNNKEL (reference sequence). CDR3 sequence: CASSQESSGNGYTF. DNA of the CDR3: TGTGCCAGCAGCCAAGAATCTTCAGGGAACGGCTACACCTTC. Full variable domain (missing parts from reference TRBV3-1 and TRBJ1-2): DTAVSQTPKYLVTQMGNDKSIKCEQNLGHDTMYWYKQDSKKFLKIMFSYNNKELIINETVPNRFSPKSPDKAHLNLHINSLELGDSAVYFCASSQESSGNGYTFGSGTRLTVV.

The chain links TRBV4-1 to TRBJ2-7, with D possibly matching TRBD2 (6 bases). V lost 3 bases to trimming and J lost 2 bases, with 14 bases between them. The CDR3 consists of 15 residues. The germline V gene encodes CDR1 MGHRA and CDR2 YSYEKL. The CDR3 region is CASSHPGLQTYEQYF. CDR3 bases: TGCGCCAGCAGCCACCCGGGACTCCAAACCTACGAGCAGTACTTC.

The rearrangement links TRBV2 to TRBJ1-2; 7 nucleotides line up with TRBD1. CDR3 length: 13 residues. Unmatched junction bases numbered 2, after V lost 3 bases and J lost 4 bases. The germline gives CDR1 SNHLY, CDR2 FYNNEI. As DNA, the CDR3 is TGTGCCAGCAGTGAGGGACAGCCCTATGGCTACACCTTC. This codes for CASSEGQPYGYTF.

This clonotype turned up a few times. CDR3: CASSLQGAPISPLHF. The CDR3 coding sequence is TGTGCCAGCAGCTTACAGGGCGCCCCGATTTCACCCCTCCACTTT. This chain links TRBV13 with TRBJ1-6; a possible D gene is TRBD1 (5 bases). V was cut by 2 bases and J by 9 bases, with 14 bases left in between. Germline lookup yields CDR1 PRHDT and CDR2 FYEKMQ (reference sequence). This CDR3 spans 15 amino acids.

CDR3 protein: CASSYSGRNYGYTF. The CDR3 DNA follows: TGTGCCAGCAGTTATTCGGGACGTAACTATGGCTACACCTTC. V is TRBV6-2 or TRBV6-3 and J is TRBJ1-2; possibly TRBD1 for D (5 bases). V was shortened by 3 bases and J by 1 base, with 9 bases between the two germline ends. Germline values: CDR1 MNHEY, CDR2 SVGEGT. CDR3 size: 14 residues.